This entry describes one T cell receptor (beta chain). Sequencing was performed with immunoSEQ multiplex PCR; in TCRdb, only in-frame clones are kept and a portion is missing. This sample has tens of thousands of clones, with 88% found just once. This record belongs to a study of blood T cell repertoires in COVID-19. CDR1 and CDR2 (germline): SGHTA, FQGNSA. The CDR3 is 15 residues long. J gave up 3 bases and V 6 bases, and 8 bases lay outside the gene matches. The source is a man between 65 and 80 years old in a cohort sampled during active COVID-19. The sample was peripheral blood. The chain recombines TRBV7-2 with TRBJ2-3, with 8 nucleotides matching TRBD2. The CDR3: CASSLSGSGTDTQYF. CDR3 bases: TGTGCCAGCAGTTTAAGCGGGAGTGGGACAGATACGCAGTATTTT.